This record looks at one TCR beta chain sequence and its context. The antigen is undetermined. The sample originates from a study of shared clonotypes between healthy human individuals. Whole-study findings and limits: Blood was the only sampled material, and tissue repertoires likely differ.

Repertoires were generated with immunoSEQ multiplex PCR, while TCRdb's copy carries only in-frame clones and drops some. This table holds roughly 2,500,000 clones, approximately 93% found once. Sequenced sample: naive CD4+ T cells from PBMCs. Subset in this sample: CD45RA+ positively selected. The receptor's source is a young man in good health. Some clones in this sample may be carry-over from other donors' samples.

CDR3 sequence: CASSVAHRPNTGELFF. The CDR3 DNA reads TGTGCCAGCAGCGTAGCGCACCGACCTAACACCGGGGAGCTGTTTTTT. The chain has TRBV9 and TRBJ2-2; unclear D gene. CDR1 and CDR2 (germline): SGDLS, YYNGEE. This CDR3 is 16 amino acids long. Trimming pared 0 bases from V and 2 bases from J, leaving 11 bases between.